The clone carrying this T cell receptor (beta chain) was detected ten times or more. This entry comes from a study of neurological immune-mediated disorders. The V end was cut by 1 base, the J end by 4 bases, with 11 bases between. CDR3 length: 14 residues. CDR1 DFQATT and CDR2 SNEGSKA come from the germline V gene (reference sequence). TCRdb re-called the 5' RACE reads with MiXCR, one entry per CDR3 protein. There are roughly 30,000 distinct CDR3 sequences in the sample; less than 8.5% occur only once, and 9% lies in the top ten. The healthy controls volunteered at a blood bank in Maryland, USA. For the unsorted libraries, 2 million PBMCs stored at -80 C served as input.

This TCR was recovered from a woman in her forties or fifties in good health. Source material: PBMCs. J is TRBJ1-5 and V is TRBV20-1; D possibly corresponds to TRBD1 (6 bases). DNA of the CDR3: TGCAGTGCTAGAGGGACAGTCCTTAATCAGCCCCAGCATTTT. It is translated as CSARGTVLNQPQHF.